One T cell receptor (beta chain) is described in this entry. Its specificity is unknown. The entry originates in a study of post-analysis software for immune sequencing data. As for the study in general: Recorded subtypes: relapsing-remitting, secondary progressive, progressive-relapsing; some patients unannotated. General observations from the study: Patients carried roughly 5 TRBV segments more frequently than controls did, and TRBV5-6, TRBV5-1 and TRBV20-1 were among them.

Unique molecular identifiers were carried by the TCR beta cDNA libraries. With roughly 0.9 to 10 million T cells as the source, roughly 0.5 million cDNA molecules resulted. From the PCR reads, TCRdb called clonotypes with MiXCR, one entry per CDR3 protein. Of about 460,000 distinct CDR3 sequences listed, roughly 45% are singletons. V was pared by 4 bases and J by 0 bases, with 14 bases between. CDR1 and CDR2 (germline): MNHGY, SAAAGT. This CDR3 contains 16 residues. The rearrangement joins TRBV6-8 to TRBJ2-3, with D unclear. The TCR comes from a girl between 10 and 17 years old with multiple sclerosis. Sequenced material: blood. The CDR3 DNA is TGTGCCAGCAGTTCCGGCCTAAAACCGAGCACAGATACGCAGTATTTT. As protein: CASSSGLKPSTDTQYF.